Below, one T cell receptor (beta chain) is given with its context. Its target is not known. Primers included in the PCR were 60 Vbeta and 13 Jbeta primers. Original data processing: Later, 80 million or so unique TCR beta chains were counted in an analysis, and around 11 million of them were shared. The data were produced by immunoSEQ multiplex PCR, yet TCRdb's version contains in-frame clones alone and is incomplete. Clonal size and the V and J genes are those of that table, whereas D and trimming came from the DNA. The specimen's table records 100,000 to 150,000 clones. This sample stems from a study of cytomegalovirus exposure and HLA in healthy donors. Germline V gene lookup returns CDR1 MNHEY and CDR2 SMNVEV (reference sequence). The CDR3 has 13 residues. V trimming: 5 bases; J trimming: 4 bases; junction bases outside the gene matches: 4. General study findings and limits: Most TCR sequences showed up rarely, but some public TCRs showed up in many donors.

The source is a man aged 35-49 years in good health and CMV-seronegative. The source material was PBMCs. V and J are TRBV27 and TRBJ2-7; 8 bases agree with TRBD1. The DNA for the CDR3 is TGTGCCAGCAGTCCCCGGGACAGGTACGAGCAGTACTTC. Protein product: CASSPRDRYEQYF.